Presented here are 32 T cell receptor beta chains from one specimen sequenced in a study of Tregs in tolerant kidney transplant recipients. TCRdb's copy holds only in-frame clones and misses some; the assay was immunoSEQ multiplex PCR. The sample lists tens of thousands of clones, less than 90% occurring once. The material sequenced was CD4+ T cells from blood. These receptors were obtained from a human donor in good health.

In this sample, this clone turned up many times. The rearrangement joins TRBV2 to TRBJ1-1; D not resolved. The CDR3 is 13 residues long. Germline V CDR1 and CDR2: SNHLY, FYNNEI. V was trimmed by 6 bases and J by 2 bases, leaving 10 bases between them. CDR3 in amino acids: CASRPLENTEAFF. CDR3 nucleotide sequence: TGTGCCAGCAGACCCTTGGAAAACACTGAAGCTTTCTTT.

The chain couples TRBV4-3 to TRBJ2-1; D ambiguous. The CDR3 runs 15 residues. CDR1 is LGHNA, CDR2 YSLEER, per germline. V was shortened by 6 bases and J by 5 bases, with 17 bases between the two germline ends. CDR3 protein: CASRRSFSGDNEQFF. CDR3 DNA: TGCGCCAGCAGGCGTAGTTTTAGTGGGGACAATGAGCAGTTCTTC.

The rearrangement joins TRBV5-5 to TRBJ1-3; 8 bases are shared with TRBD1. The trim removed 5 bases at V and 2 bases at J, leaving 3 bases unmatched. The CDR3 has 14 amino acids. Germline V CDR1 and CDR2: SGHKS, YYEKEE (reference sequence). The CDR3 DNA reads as TGTGCCAGCAGGCCGACAGGGGCTGGAAACACCATATATTTT. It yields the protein CASRPTGAGNTIYF.

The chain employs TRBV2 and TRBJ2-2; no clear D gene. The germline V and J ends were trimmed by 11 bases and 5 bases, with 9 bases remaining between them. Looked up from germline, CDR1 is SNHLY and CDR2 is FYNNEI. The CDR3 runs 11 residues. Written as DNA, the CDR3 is TGTGCCGGAAGGGCGACCGGGGAGCTGTTTTTT. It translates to CAGRATGELFF.

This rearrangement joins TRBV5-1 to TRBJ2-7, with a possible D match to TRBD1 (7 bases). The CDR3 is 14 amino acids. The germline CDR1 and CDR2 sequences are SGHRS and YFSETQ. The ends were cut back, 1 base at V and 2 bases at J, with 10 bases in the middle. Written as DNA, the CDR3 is TGCGCCAGCAGCTTGCAGGGGGAGGCCTACGAGCAGTACTTC. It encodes CASSLQGEAYEQYF. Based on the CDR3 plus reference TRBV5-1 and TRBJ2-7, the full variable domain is KAGVTQTPRYLIKTRGQQVTLSCSPISGHRSVSWYQQTPGQGLQFLFEYFSETQRNKGNFPGRFSGRQFSNSRSEMNVSTLELGDSALYLCASSLQGEAYEQYFGPGTRLTVT.

CDR3 loop: CASLLGQDYGYTF. CDR3 nucleotide sequence: TGTGCCAGCCTTCTGGGACAGGACTATGGCTACACCTTC. The gene calls are TRBV7-3 and TRBJ1-2; 8 bases are a match to TRBD1. The CDR3 consists of 13 residues. After removal of 8 bases from V and 3 bases from J, the junction contained 5 bases not matched to a gene. CDR1 is SGHTA, CDR2 FQGTGA, per germline. Based on the CDR3 plus reference TRBV7-3 and TRBJ1-2, the full variable domain is GAGVSQTPSNKVTEKGKYVELRCDPISGHTALYWYRQSLGQGPEFLIYFQGTGAADDSGLPNDRFFAVRPEGSVSTLKIQRTERGDSAVYLCASLLGQDYGYTFGSGTRLTVV.

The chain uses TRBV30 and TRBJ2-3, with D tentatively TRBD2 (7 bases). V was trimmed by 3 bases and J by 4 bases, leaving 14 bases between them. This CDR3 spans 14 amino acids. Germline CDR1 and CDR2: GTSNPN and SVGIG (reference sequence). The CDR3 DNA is TGTGCCTGGAGGGGGGGGCAGCTATCAGATACGCAGTATTTT. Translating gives CAWRGGQLSDTQYF.

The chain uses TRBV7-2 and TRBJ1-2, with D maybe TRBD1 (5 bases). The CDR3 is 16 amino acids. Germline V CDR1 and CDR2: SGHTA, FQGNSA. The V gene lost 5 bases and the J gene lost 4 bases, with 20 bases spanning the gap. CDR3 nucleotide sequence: TGTGCCAGCAGCCCGAGGGGCGGGCAGGGAGTCTATGGCTACACCTTC. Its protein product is CASSPRGGQGVYGYTF.

DNA for the CDR3: TGTGCCAGCAGTGTTTCTACAGCTGTCTCTGGAAACACCATATATTTT. It yields the protein CASSVSTAVSGNTIYF. The V and J genes are TRBV6-1 and TRBJ1-3; unclear D gene. The CDR3 extends over 16 amino acids. CDR1 and CDR2 (germline): MNHNS, SASEGT. The V gene lost 4 bases and the J gene lost 0 bases, with 13 bases spanning the gap.

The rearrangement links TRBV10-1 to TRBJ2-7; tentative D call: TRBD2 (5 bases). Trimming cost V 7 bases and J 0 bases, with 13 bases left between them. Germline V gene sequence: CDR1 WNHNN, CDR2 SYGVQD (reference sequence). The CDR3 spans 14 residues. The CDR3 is CASKRVGSSYEQYF. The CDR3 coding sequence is TGCGCCAGCAAGAGGGTGGGAAGCTCCTACGAGCAGTACTTC.

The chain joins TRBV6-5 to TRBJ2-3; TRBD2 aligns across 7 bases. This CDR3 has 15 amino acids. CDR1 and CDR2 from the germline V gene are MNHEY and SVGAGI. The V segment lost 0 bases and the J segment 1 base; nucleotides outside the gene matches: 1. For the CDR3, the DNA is TGTGCCAGCAGTTACTCCACTAGCGGCACAGATACGCAGTATTTT. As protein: CASSYSTSGTDTQYF.

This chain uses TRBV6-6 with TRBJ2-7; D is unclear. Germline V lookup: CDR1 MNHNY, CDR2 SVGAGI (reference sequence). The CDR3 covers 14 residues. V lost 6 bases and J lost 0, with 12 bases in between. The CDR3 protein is CASRPSRDSYEQYF. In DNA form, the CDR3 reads TGTGCCAGCAGACCGTCGCGAGACTCCTACGAGCAGTACTTC.

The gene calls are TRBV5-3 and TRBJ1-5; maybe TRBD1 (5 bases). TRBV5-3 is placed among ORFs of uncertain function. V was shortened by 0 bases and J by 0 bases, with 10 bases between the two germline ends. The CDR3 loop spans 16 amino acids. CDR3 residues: CARSLVGTHSNQPQHF. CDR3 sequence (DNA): TGTGCCAGAAGCTTGGTGGGGACCCATAGCAATCAGCCCCAGCATTTT.

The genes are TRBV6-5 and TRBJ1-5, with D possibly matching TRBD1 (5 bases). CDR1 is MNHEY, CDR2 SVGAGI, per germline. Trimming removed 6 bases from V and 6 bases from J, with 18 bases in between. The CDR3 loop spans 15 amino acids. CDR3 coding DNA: TGTGCCAGCAGCGACGACATGGGGGGAAGTCAGCCCCAGCATTTT. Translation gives CASSDDMGGSQPQHF.

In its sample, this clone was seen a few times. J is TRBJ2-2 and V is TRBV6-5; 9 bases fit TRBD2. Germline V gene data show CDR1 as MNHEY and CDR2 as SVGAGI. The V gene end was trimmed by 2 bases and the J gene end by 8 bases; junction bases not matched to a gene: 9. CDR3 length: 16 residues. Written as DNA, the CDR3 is TGTGCCAGCAGTTACAAGCCTAGCGGGACCAGGGGGGAGCTGTTTTTT. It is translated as CASSYKPSGTRGELFF.

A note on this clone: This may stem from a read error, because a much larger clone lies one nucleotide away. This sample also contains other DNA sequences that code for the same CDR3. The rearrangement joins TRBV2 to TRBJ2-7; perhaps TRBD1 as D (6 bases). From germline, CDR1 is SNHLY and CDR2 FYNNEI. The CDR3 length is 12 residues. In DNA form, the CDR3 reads TGTGCCAGCAGTTGGACAGTCTACGAGCAGTATTTC. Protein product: CASSWTVYEQYF.

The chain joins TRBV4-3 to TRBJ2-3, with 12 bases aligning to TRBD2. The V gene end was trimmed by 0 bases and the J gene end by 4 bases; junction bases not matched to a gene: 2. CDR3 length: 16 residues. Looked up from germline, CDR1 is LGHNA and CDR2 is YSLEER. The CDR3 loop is CASSQETSGSADTQYF. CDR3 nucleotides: TGCGCCAGCAGCCAAGAGACTAGCGGGAGTGCAGATACGCAGTATTTT.

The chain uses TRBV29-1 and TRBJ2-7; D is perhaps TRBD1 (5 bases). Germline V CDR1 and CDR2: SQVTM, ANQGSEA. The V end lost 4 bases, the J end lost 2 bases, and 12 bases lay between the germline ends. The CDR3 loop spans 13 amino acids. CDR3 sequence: CSVAGPGTYEQYF. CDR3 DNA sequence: TGCAGCGTTGCGGGCCCAGGGACCTACGAGCAGTACTTC.

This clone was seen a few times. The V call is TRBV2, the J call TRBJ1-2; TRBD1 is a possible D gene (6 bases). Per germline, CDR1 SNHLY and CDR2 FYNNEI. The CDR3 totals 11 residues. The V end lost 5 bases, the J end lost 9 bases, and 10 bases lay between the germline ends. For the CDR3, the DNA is TGTGCCAGCAGTTACAGGGAGAGCTACACCTTC. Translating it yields CASSYRESYTF.

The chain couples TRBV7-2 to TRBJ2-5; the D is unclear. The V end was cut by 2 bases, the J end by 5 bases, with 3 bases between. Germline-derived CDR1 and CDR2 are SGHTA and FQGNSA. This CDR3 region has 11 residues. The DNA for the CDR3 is TGTGCCAGCAGCTTAAGCGAGACCCAGTACTTC. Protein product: CASSLSETQYF.

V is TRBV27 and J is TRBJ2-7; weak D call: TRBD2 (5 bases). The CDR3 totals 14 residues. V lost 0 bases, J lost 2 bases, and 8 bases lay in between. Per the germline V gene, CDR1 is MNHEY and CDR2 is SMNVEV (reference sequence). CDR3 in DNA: TGTGCCAGCAGTTTATCGACTAACGCCTACGAGCAGTACTTC. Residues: CASSLSTNAYEQYF.

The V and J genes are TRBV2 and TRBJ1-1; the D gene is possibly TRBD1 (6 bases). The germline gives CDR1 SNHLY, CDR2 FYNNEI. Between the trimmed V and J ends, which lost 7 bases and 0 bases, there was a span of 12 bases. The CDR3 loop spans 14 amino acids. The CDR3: CASNPGQLNTEAFF. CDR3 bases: TGTGCCAGCAATCCGGGACAATTGAACACTGAAGCTTTCTTT.

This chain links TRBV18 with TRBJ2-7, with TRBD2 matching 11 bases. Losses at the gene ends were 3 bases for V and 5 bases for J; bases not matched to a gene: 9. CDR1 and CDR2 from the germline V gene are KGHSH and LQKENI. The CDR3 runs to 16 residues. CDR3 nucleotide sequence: TGTGCCAGCTCACCTTACACTAGCGGGAGTGGAAACGAGCAGTACTTC. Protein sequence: CASSPYTSGSGNEQYF.

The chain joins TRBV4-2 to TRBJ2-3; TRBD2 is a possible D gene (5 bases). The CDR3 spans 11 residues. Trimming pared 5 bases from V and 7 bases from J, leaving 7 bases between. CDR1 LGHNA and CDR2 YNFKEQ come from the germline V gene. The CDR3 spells CASSGENTQYF. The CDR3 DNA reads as TGTGCCAGCAGCGGGGAGAATACGCAGTATTTT.

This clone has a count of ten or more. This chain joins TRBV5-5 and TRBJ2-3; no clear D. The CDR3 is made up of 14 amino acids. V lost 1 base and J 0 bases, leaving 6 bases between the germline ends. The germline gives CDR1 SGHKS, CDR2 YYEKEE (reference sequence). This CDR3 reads CASSLTASTDTQYF. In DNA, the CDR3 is TGTGCCAGCAGCTTGACGGCCAGCACAGATACGCAGTATTTT.

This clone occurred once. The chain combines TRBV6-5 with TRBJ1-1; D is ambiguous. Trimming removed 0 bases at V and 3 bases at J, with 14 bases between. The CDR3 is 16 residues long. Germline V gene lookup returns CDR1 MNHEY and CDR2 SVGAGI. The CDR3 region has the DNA TGTGCCAGCAGTTACTCGAAGCGGCAGCCCTACACTGAAGCTTTCTTT. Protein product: CASSYSKRQPYTEAFF.

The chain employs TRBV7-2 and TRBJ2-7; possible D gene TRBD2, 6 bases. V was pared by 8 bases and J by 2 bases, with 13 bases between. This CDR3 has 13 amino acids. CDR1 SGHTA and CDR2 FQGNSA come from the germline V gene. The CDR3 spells CASRLGGAYEQYF. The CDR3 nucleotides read TGTGCCAGCCGGTTGGGGGGTGCCTACGAGCAGTACTTC.

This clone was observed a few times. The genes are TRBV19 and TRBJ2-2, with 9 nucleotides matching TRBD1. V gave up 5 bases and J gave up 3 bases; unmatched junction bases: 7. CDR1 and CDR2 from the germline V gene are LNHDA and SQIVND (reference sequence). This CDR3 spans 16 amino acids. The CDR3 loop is CASSVLTGGDTGELFF. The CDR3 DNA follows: TGTGCCAGTAGTGTACTAACAGGGGGCGACACCGGGGAGCTGTTTTTT.

This chain's CDR3 is CASSKARGSGGFYQETQYF. CDR3 DNA sequence: TGTGCCAGCAGCAAAGCCCGGGGTAGCGGGGGGTTTTACCAAGAGACCCAGTACTTC. This chain uses TRBV21-1 with TRBJ2-5; the D call TRBD2 from the table was never checked on the DNA. TRBV21-1 is termed a pseudogene. The CDR3 runs 19 residues.

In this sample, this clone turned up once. In DNA, the CDR3 is TGTGCCAGCAGGAAAGATAGAAGCAATGAAAAACTGTTTTTT. Its protein product is CASRKDRSNEKLFF. The V call is TRBV4-2, the J call TRBJ1-4; no reliable D call. The germline CDR1 and CDR2 sequences are LGHNA and YNFKEQ. The CDR3 length is 14 residues. V lost 6 bases and J lost 5, with 13 bases in between.

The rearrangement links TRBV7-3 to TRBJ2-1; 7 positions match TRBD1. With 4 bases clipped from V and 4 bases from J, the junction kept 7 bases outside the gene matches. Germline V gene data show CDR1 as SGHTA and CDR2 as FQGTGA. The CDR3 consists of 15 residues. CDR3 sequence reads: CASSSGQAHYNEQFF. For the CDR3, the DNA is TGTGCCAGCAGCTCCGGACAGGCCCATTACAATGAGCAGTTCTTC.

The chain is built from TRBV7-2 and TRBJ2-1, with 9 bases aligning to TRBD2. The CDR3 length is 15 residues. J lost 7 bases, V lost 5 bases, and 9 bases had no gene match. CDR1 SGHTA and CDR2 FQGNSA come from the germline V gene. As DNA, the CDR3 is TGTGCCAGCAGCAGCGCGGGGGGGCTTGGTAATGAGCAGTTCTTC. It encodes CASSSAGGLGNEQFF.